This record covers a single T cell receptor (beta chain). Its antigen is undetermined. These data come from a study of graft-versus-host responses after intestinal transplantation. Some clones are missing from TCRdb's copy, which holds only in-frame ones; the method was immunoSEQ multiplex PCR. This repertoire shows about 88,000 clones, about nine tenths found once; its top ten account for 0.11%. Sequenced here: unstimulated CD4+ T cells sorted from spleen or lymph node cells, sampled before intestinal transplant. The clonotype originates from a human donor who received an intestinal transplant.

For the CDR3, the DNA is TGTGCCAGCACGGGACAGCCTAATGAAAAACTGTTTTTT. This sequence encodes CASTGQPNEKLFF. The rearrangement uses TRBV25-1 and TRBJ1-4; TRBD1 agrees at 7 bases. CDR1 and CDR2 (germline): MGHDK, SYGVNS. CDR3 length: 13 residues. V gave up 7 bases and J gave up 3 bases; unmatched junction bases: 2.